Shown below are 15 T cell receptor beta chains from a single sample sequenced in a study of shared clonotypes between healthy human individuals. Naive CD8 cells were CD45RO-negative, positively selected for CCR7, excluding terminally differentiated effector memory CD45RA+ cells. Assay used: immunoSEQ multiplex PCR; TCRdb lists only in-frame clones, some missing. The sample holds roughly 890,000 clones, approximately 92% seen once. Source material: naive CD8+ T cells sorted from blood. The receptors stem from a man aged 25-40 years in good health.

The rearrangement joins TRBV7-2 to TRBJ2-3; D unclear. Looked up from germline, CDR1 is SGHTA and CDR2 is FQGNSA. The CDR3 runs to 16 residues. V was clipped by 4 bases and J by 7 bases, with 21 bases between them. The CDR3 coding sequence is TGTGCCAGCAGCTCACCAACCTGGAGCGCAGAATATACGCAGTATTTT. Its protein is CASSSPTWSAEYTQYF.

The chain is built from TRBV25-1 and TRBJ1-2; TRBD1 is a possible D gene (6 bases). From germline, CDR1 is MGHDK and CDR2 SYGVNS. This CDR3 is 15 amino acids long. V dropped 0 bases and J dropped 6 bases, with 14 bases sitting between them. The CDR3: CASSEYRQGTHGYTF. The DNA of the CDR3 is TGTGCCAGCAGTGAATATCGCCAGGGGACCCATGGCTACACCTTC.

The chain carries TRBV7-9 and TRBJ1-1; D gene ambiguous. Germline assignment: CDR1 SEHNR and CDR2 FQNEAQ (reference sequence). The ends were cut back, 1 base at V and 4 bases at J, with 10 bases in the middle. The CDR3 spans 14 residues. CDR3 DNA: TGTGCCAGCAGCTTAGTTGCTCGTGTCACTGAAGCTTTCTTT. It yields the protein CASSLVARVTEAFF.

This CDR3 is CAWNPGYTGELFF. CDR3 DNA sequence: TGTGCCTGGAATCCGGGGTACACCGGGGAGCTGTTTTTT. The chain recombines TRBV30 with TRBJ2-2; a possible D gene is TRBD2 (5 bases). Looked up from germline, CDR1 is GTSNPN and CDR2 is SVGIG (reference sequence). The CDR3 is 13 residues long. V lost 4 bases and J lost 3, with 9 bases in between. The whole variable domain, remainder taken from reference TRBV30 and TRBJ2-2, is SQTIHQWPATLVQPVGSPLSLECTVEGTSNPNLYWYRQAAGRGLQLLFYSVGIGQISSEVPQNLSASRPQDRQFILSSKKLLLSDSGFYLCAWNPGYTGELFFGEGSRLTVL.

This chain joins TRBV19 and TRBJ2-1; 11 positions match TRBD2. The ends lost 2 bases at V and 3 bases at J; junction bases unmatched: 3. The CDR3 is 16 residues long. From germline, CDR1 is LNHDA and CDR2 SQIVND (reference sequence). CDR3 sequence (DNA): TGTGCCAGTAGTATACTAGCGGGAGGTGGCTACAATGAGCAGTTCTTC. Its translation: CASSILAGGGYNEQFF.

This chain links TRBV28 with TRBJ2-7, with D tentatively TRBD2 (6 bases). The CDR3 runs to 14 residues. Germline V gene data show CDR1 as MDHEN and CDR2 as SYDVKM. V was pared by 6 bases and J by 2 bases, with 14 bases between. CDR3 protein: CASSPAGLAYEQYF. DNA of the CDR3: TGTGCCAGCAGCCCCGCGGGGCTAGCCTACGAGCAGTACTTC. Combining the CDR3 with reference TRBV28 and TRBJ2-7 gives the whole variable domain DVKVTQSSRYLVKRTGEKVFLECVQDMDHENMFWYRQDPGLGLRLIYFSYDVKMKEKGDIPEGYSVSREKKERFSLILESASTNQTSMYLCASSPAGLAYEQYFGPGTRLTVT.

J is TRBJ2-7 and V is TRBV6-1; 11 bases align to TRBD2. The length of the CDR3 is 15 residues. Looked up from germline, CDR1 is MNHNS and CDR2 is SASEGT. V shed 6 bases, J shed 1 base, and the junction held 5 bases outside the gene matches. CDR3 residues: CASRKGLAESYEQYF. For the CDR3, the DNA is TGTGCCAGCAGGAAGGGACTAGCGGAGTCCTACGAGCAGTACTTC.

This chain uses TRBV28 with TRBJ1-2; 7 bases agree with TRBD1. This CDR3 is 16 amino acids long. Germline V gene sequence: CDR1 MDHEN, CDR2 SYDVKM. The V and J ends lost 6 bases and 3 bases, in that order; junction bases with no gene match: 13. The CDR3 DNA reads as TGTGCCAGCAGGGGGGACCAGACAGGGAAGGACTATGGCTACACCTTC. Translating gives CASRGDQTGKDYGYTF.

Comment on this clone: Other DNA sequences within the sample encode an identical CDR3. The gene calls are TRBV7-3 and TRBJ2-1, with D unresolved. The CDR3 totals 13 residues. Looked up from germline, CDR1 is SGHTA and CDR2 is FQGTGA. Trimming cost V 0 bases and J 7 bases, with 7 bases left between them. For the CDR3, the DNA is TGTGCCAGCAGCTTAACGTTAGGAAATGAGCAGTTCTTC. Its protein is CASSLTLGNEQFF.

V gene TRBV28 combines with J gene TRBJ2-7; TRBD2 agrees at 10 bases. This CDR3 region has 13 residues. Per germline, CDR1 MDHEN and CDR2 SYDVKM. The V segment lost 8 bases and the J segment 2 bases; nucleotides outside the gene matches: 3. In DNA form, the CDR3 reads TGTGCCAGCCAGACTAGCGGGCCCTACGAGCAGTACTTC. It is translated as CASQTSGPYEQYF.

The chain has TRBV11-3 and TRBJ2-7; the D gene could be TRBD1 or TRBD2 (5 bases each). This CDR3 is 14 amino acids long. In germline, CDR1 is SGHNT, CDR2 YENEEA. Trimming took off 3 bases at V and 0 bases at J, with 9 bases between the two ends. DNA of the CDR3: TGTGCCAGCAGCTTCGCCGGGACCTCCTACGAGCAGTACTTC. It specifies CASSFAGTSYEQYF.

The chain recombines TRBV29-1 with TRBJ2-7, with 10 positions matching TRBD1. Losses at the gene ends were 5 bases for V and 2 bases for J; bases not matched to a gene: 3. Germline lookup yields CDR1 SQVTM and CDR2 ANQGSEA. The CDR3 is 13 residues long. This chain's CDR3 is CSVFGQGAYEQYF. The DNA of the CDR3 is TGCAGCGTTTTTGGACAGGGGGCCTACGAGCAGTACTTC.

The chain recombines TRBV7-9 with TRBJ2-1; TRBD2 agrees at 7 bases. The V segment lost 5 bases and the J segment 9 bases; nucleotides outside the gene matches: 10. The CDR3 runs to 14 residues. CDR1 SEHNR and CDR2 FQNEAQ come from the germline V gene (reference sequence). CDR3 in amino acids: CASSPPGTKSEQFF. For the CDR3, the DNA is TGTGCCAGCAGCCCCCCCGGGACTAAAAGTGAGCAGTTCTTC.

J is TRBJ2-4 and V is TRBV7-8; tentative D call: TRBD1 (5 bases). Trimming cost V 5 bases and J 0 bases, with 11 bases left between them. Per germline, CDR1 SGHVS and CDR2 FQNEAQ. This CDR3 is built from 15 residues. CDR3 nucleotide sequence: TGTGCCAGCAGCCCCGACAGATTAGCCAAAAACATTCAGTACTTC. Translated, it gives CASSPDRLAKNIQYF.

This clone was found once. Other DNA sequences in this sample translate to the same CDR3. The CDR3 coding sequence is TGTGCCAGCAGCTTAGCGGGAGTCGCCTACGAGCAGTACTTC. Residues: CASSLAGVAYEQYF. The chain has TRBV27 and TRBJ2-7; 9 bases are a match to TRBD2. V lost 6 bases and J lost 2; bases outside the gene matches: 5. The CDR3 has 14 amino acids. Germline V lookup: CDR1 MNHEY, CDR2 SMNVEV (reference sequence).